This is a list of T cell receptor beta chains from one sample in a study of a mutant IDH1 vaccine in newly diagnosed glioma. TCRdb keeps only in-frame clones here, not all; method: immunoSEQ multiplex PCR. The sample shows some 21,000 clones, over 75% of them seen only once. The specimen comprised PBMCs, sampled from a glioma patient treated with radiotherapy, temozolomide or both. These receptors were taken from a middle-aged man with glioma. Both conserved end residues are part of each CDR3. The D gene is left open where the match is weak. Expanded clones are given a class, and other clones once, few, many or no size at all.

cdr3_nt cdr3_aa d_call clone_size j_call v_call
TGTGCCAGCCGAATCAATGTTTGGGCTTCCTACAATGAGCAGTTCTTC CASRINVWASYNEQFF NA few TRBJ2-1 TRBV28
TGTGCCAGCAGAAGGGACAACTCTGGAAACACCATATATTTT CASRRDNSGNTIYF NA once TRBJ1-3 TRBV2
TGTGCCAGCAGTGAGCGGGAGGTTGCACCCCTCCACTTT CASSEREVAPLHF NA NA TRBJ1-6 TRBV2
TGTGCCAGCTCAATGGACAGCCAAGACTATGGCTACACCTTC CASSMDSQDYGYTF NA few TRBJ1-2 TRBV2
TGTGCCAGCAGCCCCAGACAGGTGAACTATGGCTACACCTTC CASSPRQVNYGYTF NA NA TRBJ1-2 TRBV5-4
TGTGCCACCAGCATTGGAAGATCCAAAAACATTCAGTACTTC CATSIGRSKNIQYF NA NA TRBJ2-4 TRBV15
TGTGCCAGCTCGGACAGGGGCTACTATGGCTACACCTTC CASSDRGYYGYTF TRBD1 NA TRBJ1-2 TRBV27
TGTGCCAGCAGGTACGGGACTGAAGCTTTCTTT CASRYGTEAFF NA NA TRBJ1-1 TRBV2
TGTGCCAGCAGTCCTAGGGGGGACTCACCCCTCCACTTT CASSPRGDSPLHF NA NA TRBJ1-6 TRBV6-5
TGTGCCTGGAGTGATCTAGATGAGCAGTTCTTC CAWSDLDEQFF NA NA TRBJ2-1 TRBV30
TGTGCCAGCAGTGGGGGCGGGAGCTCCCGTAGCGGGGAGCTGTTTTTT CASSGGGSSRSGELFF TRBD2 NA TRBJ2-2 TRBV2
TGTGCCAGCAGTGACCGGAGATATGGCTACACCTTC CASSDRRYGYTF NA NA TRBJ1-2 TRBV2
TGTGCCAGCAGCGATAGGGACTCCCCCGGGCAGTACTTC CASSDRDSPGQYF NA NA TRBJ2-7 TRBV11-2
TGTGCCAGCAGCGATAACAGGGCCGCGAACACCGGGGAGCTGTTTTTT CASSDNRAANTGELFF NA NA TRBJ2-2 TRBV2
TGTGCCAGCAGTTACGGCAGGGTGGAAACTGAAGCTTTCTTT CASSYGRVETEAFF NA NA TRBJ1-1 TRBV6-6
TGCGCCAGCAGCGGGGAGAGTGTCTCTGGAAACACCATATATTTT CASSGESVSGNTIYF NA NA TRBJ1-3 TRBV5-1
TGCAGCGTTGGGAGGGAGAGGTCAGATACGCAGTATTTT CSVGRERSDTQYF NA NA TRBJ2-3 TRBV29-1
TGTGCCAGCCTGAGGACAGGGAGGGCCGGGGAGCTGTTTTTT CASLRTGRAGELFF NA NA TRBJ2-2 TRBV6-5
TGTGCCAGCAGCCAAGACCCTGCCGGAGCGACCCAGGTGACCCAGTACTTC CASSQDPAGATQVTQYF NA NA TRBJ2-5 TRBV4-2
TGTGCCAGCGCAGGACACATGAACACTGAAGCTTTCTTT CASAGHMNTEAFF NA NA TRBJ1-1 TRBV2
TGTGCCATCAGGGGGACTAGCGGGAGTAACAATGAGCAGTTCTTC CAIRGTSGSNNEQFF TRBD2 NA TRBJ2-1 TRBV10-3
TGCGCCAGCAGCTCGACAGACCTAGCGGCGGGAGTTCAGAGGCCAGATACGCAGTATTTT CASSSTDLAAGVQRPDTQYF TRBD2 NA TRBJ2-3 TRBV5-1
TGTGCCAGCAGTTACTCGACCCAGGGGGATCAGCCCCAGCATTTT CASSYSTQGDQPQHF TRBD1 NA TRBJ1-5 TRBV6-6
TGTGCCAGCAGCCTATGGACAGGCCCGGATCAGCCCCAGCATTTT CASSLWTGPDQPQHF TRBD1 NA TRBJ1-5 TRBV7-2
TGTGCCAGCAGTTACTCAGGGGGGCTGAGTAATTCACCCCTCCACTTT CASSYSGGLSNSPLHF NA NA TRBJ1-6 TRBV6-5
TGTGCCAGCAGCTTCCCACAGGGGGCTCATAGCAATCAGCCCCAGCATTTT CASSFPQGAHSNQPQHF TRBD1 NA TRBJ1-5 TRBV27
TGCAGCTTTCGGACCCTTTCCTACGAGCAGTACTTC CSFRTLSYEQYF NA NA TRBJ2-7 TRBV29-1
TGTGCCAGTAGTATAATGCAGGGCATTGACGATCAGCCCCAGCATTTT CASSIMQGIDDQPQHF NA NA TRBJ1-5 TRBV19
TGTGCCAGCAGTTCCGACAGGGGTACGATGAACACTGAAGCTTTCTTT CASSSDRGTMNTEAFF TRBD1 NA TRBJ1-1 TRBV2
TGTGCCAGCAGTGAAGCCGGGGGGCCCTCGTTTACCTACAATGAGCAGTTCTTC CASSEAGGPSFTYNEQFF NA NA TRBJ2-1 TRBV2
TGTGCCAGCAGCTTTCCCGGGTTCGGCACTGAAGCTTTCTTT CASSFPGFGTEAFF NA NA TRBJ1-1 TRBV11-2
TGTGCCAGCAGCTTAGAGGGTGACGTCGCGACCCAGTACTTC CASSLEGDVATQYF NA NA TRBJ2-5 TRBV7-2
TGTGCCAGCAGCTTGGAGCCAGGGGGAGGACAGCCCCAGCATTTT CASSLEPGGGQPQHF TRBD1 NA TRBJ1-5 TRBV5-4
TGTGCCTGGAGTGAGTTTAACACTGAAGCTTTCTTT CAWSEFNTEAFF NA NA TRBJ1-1 TRBV30
TGTGCCAGCAGTCCCAGGGGGGTGAGCACTGAAGCTTTCTTT CASSPRGVSTEAFF TRBD1 NA TRBJ1-1 TRBV25-1
TGTGCCAGCAGCCAAGAGATCACCGGGGAGCTGTTTTTT CASSQEITGELFF NA NA TRBJ2-2 TRBV14
TGTGCCAGCTCACCAGATCAGGGGGCTGAAGCTTTCTTT CASSPDQGAEAFF TRBD1 NA TRBJ1-1 TRBV18
TGTGCCTGGAGAGACAGGGGGTTGGGTGGCTACACCTTC CAWRDRGLGGYTF TRBD1 once TRBJ1-2 TRBV30
TGCGCCAGCAGCTTGGAATCCCTAGGGATCATGAACACTGAAGCTTTCTTT CASSLESLGIMNTEAFF NA NA TRBJ1-1 TRBV5-1
TGTGCCAGCAGCCCACGCCCCCAGGGGGCTAAAAACATTCAGTACTTC CASSPRPQGAKNIQYF TRBD1 NA TRBJ2-4 TRBV7-9
TGTGCCAGCAGTGTTCGGCAGGAAGAGACCCAGTACTTC CASSVRQEETQYF NA NA TRBJ2-5 TRBV2
TGTGCCAGCAGCCCCGCCGGGGCCTATGGCTACACCTTC CASSPAGAYGYTF NA NA TRBJ1-2 TRBV7-9
TGTGCCAGCAGCGTAGCTGGGGCGACAGGGTACGAGCAGTACTTC CASSVAGATGYEQYF TRBD1 NA TRBJ2-7 TRBV9
TGTGCCTGGAGTGTACGAGGGGGTGAGCAGTTCTTC CAWSVRGGEQFF NA NA TRBJ2-1 TRBV30
TGCGCCAGCAGCCTTTATCAGGGCTATGGCTACACCTTC CASSLYQGYGYTF NA once TRBJ1-2 TRBV4-1
TGCGCCAGCAGCTTACATGGGGCGCGGGGGGATGGCTACACCTTC CASSLHGARGDGYTF NA NA TRBJ1-2 TRBV5-1
TGTGCCAGCAGTTGGCAGAACACCGGGGAGCTGTTTTTT CASSWQNTGELFF NA NA TRBJ2-2 TRBV6-5
TGTGCCTGGAGCCGGGGCGGGGGGGCCACTAGCACAGATACGCAGTATTTT CAWSRGGGATSTDTQYF TRBD2 NA TRBJ2-3 TRBV30
TGTGCCAGCAGCCGGACAGGGGGAGGCTACACCTTC CASSRTGGGYTF TRBD1 NA TRBJ1-2 TRBV11-2
TGTGCCAGCAGCCTCCAGGGACAGTACAACTCGGTGGGTGGCTACACCTTC CASSLQGQYNSVGGYTF TRBD1 NA TRBJ1-2 TRBV9
TGTGCCAGCAGTTACCCGGGGGGCGTCTATGGCTACACCTTC CASSYPGGVYGYTF NA NA TRBJ1-2 TRBV6-6
TGTGCCAGTAGTATAAGCCGAGGGAGAGGGGATCAGCCCCAGCATTTT CASSISRGRGDQPQHF NA NA TRBJ1-5 TRBV19
TGTGCCACCAGCGGAAGGCACAGGGGAAGGTTGGTGAACACTGAAGCTTTCTTT CATSGRHRGRLVNTEAFF TRBD1 NA TRBJ1-1 TRBV15
TGTGCCAGCAGCGTAGGTCGGACCGGAGAGACCCAGTACTTC CASSVGRTGETQYF NA NA TRBJ2-5 TRBV9
TGTGCCAGCGCCCCTGACAGGGGTCGTATTGAAAAACTGTTTTTT CASAPDRGRIEKLFF TRBD1 NA TRBJ1-4 TRBV5-4
TGCGCCAGCAGCCAAGACGGAGCCCTTCACTCACCCCTCCACTTT CASSQDGALHSPLHF NA once TRBJ1-6 TRBV4-1
TGTGCCAGCAGCCCACGCCCAGCCCGGAGTGGGACCGGTTTCAATGAGCAGTTCTTC CASSPRPARSGTGFNEQFF NA NA TRBJ2-1 TRBV7-3